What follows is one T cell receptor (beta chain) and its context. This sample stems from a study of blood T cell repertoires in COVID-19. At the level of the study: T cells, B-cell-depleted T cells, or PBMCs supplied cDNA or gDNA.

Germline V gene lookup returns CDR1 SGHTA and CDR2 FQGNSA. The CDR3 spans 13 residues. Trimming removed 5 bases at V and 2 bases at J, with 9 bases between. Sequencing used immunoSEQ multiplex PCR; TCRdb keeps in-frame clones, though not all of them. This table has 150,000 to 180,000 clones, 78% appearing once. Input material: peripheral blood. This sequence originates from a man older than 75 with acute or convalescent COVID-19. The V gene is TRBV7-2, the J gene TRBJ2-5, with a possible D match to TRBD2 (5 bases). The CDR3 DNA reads TGTGCCAGCAGCCCCCGGGAACAAGAGACCCAGTACTTC. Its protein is CASSPREQETQYF.